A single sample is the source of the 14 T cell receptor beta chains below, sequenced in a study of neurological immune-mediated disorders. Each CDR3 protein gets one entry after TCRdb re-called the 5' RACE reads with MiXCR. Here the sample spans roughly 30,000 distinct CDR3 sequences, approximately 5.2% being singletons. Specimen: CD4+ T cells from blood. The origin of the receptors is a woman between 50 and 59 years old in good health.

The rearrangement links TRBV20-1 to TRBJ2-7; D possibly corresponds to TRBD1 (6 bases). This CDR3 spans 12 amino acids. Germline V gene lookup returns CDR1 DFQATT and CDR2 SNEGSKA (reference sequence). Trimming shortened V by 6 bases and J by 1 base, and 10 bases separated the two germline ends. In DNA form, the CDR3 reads TGCAGTGCACCAGGGGAGTCCTACGAGCAGTACTTC. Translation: CSAPGESYEQYF.

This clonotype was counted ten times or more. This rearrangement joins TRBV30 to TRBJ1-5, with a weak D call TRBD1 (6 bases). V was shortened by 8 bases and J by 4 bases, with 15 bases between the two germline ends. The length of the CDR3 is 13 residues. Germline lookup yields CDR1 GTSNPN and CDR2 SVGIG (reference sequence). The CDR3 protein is CAGSDRNNQPQHF. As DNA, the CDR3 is TGTGCCGGCTCGGACAGAAATAATCAGCCCCAGCATTTT.

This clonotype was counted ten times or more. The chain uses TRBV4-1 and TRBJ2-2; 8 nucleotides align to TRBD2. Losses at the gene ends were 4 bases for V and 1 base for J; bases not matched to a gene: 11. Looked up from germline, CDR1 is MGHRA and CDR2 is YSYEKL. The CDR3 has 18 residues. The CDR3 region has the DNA TGCGCCAGCAGCCCGTTTGCGGGAGGAACCGGGAACACCGGGGAGCTGTTTTTT. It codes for CASSPFAGGTGNTGELFF.

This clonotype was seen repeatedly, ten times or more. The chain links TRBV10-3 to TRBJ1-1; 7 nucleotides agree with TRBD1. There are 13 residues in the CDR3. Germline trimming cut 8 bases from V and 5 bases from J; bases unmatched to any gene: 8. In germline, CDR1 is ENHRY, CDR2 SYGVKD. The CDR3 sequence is CAIAGTVTTEAFF. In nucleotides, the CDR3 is TGTGCCATCGCCGGGACAGTTACGACTGAAGCTTTCTTT.

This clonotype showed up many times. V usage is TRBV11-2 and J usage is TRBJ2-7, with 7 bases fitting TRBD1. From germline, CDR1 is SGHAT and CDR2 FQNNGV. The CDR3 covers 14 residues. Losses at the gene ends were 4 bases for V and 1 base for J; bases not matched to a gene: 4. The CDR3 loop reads CASSYLTGSYEQYF. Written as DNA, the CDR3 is TGTGCCAGCAGCTACCTGACAGGGTCCTACGAGCAGTACTTC.

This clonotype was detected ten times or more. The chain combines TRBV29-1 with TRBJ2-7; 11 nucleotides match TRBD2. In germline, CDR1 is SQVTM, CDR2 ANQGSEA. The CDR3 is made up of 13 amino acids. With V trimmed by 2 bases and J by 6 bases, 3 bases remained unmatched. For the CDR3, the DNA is TGCAGCGTTGAAAAACTAGCGGGAGCCGAGCAGTACTTC. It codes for CSVEKLAGAEQYF.

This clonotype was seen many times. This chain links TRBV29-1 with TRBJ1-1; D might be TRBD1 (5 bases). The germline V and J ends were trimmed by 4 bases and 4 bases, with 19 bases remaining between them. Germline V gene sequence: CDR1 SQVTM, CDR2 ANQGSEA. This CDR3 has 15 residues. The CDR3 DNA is TGCAGCGTTGCGGCGGCAGGGAGCGTGGGCACTGAAGCTTTCTTT. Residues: CSVAAAGSVGTEAFF.

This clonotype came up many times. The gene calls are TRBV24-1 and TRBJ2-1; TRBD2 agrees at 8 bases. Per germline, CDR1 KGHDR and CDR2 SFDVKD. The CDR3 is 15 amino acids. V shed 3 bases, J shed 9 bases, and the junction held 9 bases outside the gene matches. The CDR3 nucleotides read TGTGCCACCAGTGATGGAGGCGGGGGGCAAGGTGAGCAGTTCTTC. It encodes CATSDGGGGQGEQFF.

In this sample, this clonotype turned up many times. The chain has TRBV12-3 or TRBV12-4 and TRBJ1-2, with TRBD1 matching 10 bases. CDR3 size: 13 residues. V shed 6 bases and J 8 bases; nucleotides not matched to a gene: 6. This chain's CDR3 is CASRLTGGEGYTF. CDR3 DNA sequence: TGTGCCAGCAGATTGACAGGGGGCGAAGGCTACACCTTC.

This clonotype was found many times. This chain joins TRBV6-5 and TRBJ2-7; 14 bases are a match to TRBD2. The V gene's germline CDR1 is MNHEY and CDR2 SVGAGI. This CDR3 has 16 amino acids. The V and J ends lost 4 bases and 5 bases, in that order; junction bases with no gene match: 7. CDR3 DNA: TGTGCCAGCAGTTTCCGGACTAGCGGGAGGAGGGACGAGCAGTACTTC. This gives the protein CASSFRTSGRRDEQYF.

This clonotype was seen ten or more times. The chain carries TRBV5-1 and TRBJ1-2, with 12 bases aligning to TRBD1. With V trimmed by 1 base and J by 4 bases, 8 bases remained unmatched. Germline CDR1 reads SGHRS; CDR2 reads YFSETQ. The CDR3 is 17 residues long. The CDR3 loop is CASSLIGTGGPGYGYTF. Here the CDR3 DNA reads TGCGCCAGCAGCTTGATAGGGACAGGGGGCCCGGGCTATGGCTACACCTTC.

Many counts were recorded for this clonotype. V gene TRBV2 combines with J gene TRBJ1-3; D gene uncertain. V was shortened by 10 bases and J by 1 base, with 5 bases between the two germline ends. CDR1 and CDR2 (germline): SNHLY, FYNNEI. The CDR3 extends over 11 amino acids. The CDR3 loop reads CATMSGNTIYF. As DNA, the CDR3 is TGTGCCACGATGTCTGGAAACACCATATATTTT.

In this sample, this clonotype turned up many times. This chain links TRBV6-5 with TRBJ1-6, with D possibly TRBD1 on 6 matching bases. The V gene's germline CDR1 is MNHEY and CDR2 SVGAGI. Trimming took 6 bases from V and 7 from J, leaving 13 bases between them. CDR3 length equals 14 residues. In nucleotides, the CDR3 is TGTGCCAGCAGGGCGGGACAATACAATTCACCCCTCCACTTT. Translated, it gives CASRAGQYNSPLHF.

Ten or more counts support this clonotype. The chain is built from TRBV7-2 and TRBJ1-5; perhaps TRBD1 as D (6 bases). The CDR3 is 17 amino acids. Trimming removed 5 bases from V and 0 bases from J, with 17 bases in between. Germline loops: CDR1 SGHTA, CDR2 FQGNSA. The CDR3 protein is CASSARGGAYSNQPQHF. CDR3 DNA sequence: TGTGCCAGCAGCGCAAGGGGGGGGGCCTATAGCAATCAGCCCCAGCATTTT.